This T cell receptor beta chain was obtained from a study of cytomegalovirus exposure and HLA in healthy donors. Trimming took 8 bases from V and 10 from J; bases not matched to a gene: 9. CDR1 and CDR2 (germline): MDHEN, SYDVKM. CDR3 length: 14 amino acids. The PCR used 60 Vbeta and 13 Jbeta primers. Only in-frame clones appear in the TCRdb table, and some are missing; sequencing was by immunoSEQ multiplex PCR. The clone table shows approximately 80,000 clones, with the ten largest holding 1.1%. The genes are TRBV28 and TRBJ1-6; 9 bases fit TRBD1. The sequence was collected from a woman aged 25 to 39 in good health and CMV-seronegative. Sample: PBMCs. This CDR3 is CASRQTGGSSPLHF. The CDR3 coding sequence is TGTGCCAGCCGACAGACAGGGGGGAGCTCACCCCTCCACTTT.